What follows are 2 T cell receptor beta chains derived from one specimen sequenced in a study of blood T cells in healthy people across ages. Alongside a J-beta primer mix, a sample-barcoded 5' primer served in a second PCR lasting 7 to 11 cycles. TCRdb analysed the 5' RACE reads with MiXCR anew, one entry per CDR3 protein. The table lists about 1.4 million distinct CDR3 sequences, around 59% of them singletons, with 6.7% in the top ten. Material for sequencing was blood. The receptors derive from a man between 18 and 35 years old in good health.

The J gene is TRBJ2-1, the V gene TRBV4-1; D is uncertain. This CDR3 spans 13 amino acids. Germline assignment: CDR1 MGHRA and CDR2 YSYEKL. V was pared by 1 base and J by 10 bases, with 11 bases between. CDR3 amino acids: CASSQVPEKEQFF. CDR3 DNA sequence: TGCGCCAGCAGCCAAGTTCCCGAGAAGGAGCAGTTCTTC.

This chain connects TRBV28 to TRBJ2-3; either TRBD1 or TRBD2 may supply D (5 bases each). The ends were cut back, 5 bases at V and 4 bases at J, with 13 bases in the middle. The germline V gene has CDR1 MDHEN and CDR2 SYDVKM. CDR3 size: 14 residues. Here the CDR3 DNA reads TGTGCCAGCAGTCCAACGGGACGAGCAGATACGCAGTATTTT. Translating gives CASSPTGRADTQYF. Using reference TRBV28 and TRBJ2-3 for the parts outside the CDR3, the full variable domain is DVKVTQSSRYLVKRTGEKVFLECVQDMDHENMFWYRQDPGLGLRLIYFSYDVKMKEKGDIPEGYSVSREKKERFSLILESASTNQTSMYLCASSPTGRADTQYFGPGTRLTVL.